The T cell receptor (beta chain) under discussion was sequenced for a study of blood T cell repertoires in COVID-19 (dated by TCRdb to about 2020). With respect to the entire study: Collaborator samples came from the United States, Italy and Spain and covered acute and convalescent phases of COVID-19. HLA class I and class II types, where available, came from metadata supplied by the sample provider rather than from assay-based typing. The dataset comprised deeply sampled blood TCRbeta repertoires from subjects exposed to, actively infected with, or recovered from COVID-19. The material from the prospective study consisted of cDNA or gDNA derived from T cells, B-cell-depleted T cells, or PBMCs. A freely available public database, intended as a resource for researchers studying the immune response to SARS-CoV-2, is where the repertoires were released. The samples were drawn from the first 160 participants of the ongoing ImmuneRACE study and from some 1,300 subjects provided by 6 global collaborators. Sample metadata almost always included a de-identified subject ID, COVID-19 status, age in years and sex.

Counted from cysteine to phenylalanine, this CDR3 has 15 amino acids. The read is trimmed to its CDR3 DNA, 45 bases read in frame from base 1. V has 3 bases trimmed and J has 4 bases trimmed; junction bases matching no gene number 3. For CDR1 and CDR2, the germline V gene lists SGHTA and FQGNSA. A remark on this clone: Its antigen is currently not known. No base quality information exists; no much larger clone differs at one position.

Beyond this particular receptor, the publication reports: The amount of clinical and demographic metadata varied by source and participant and was provided uncurated.

The immunoSEQ Assay, a bias-controlled multiplex PCR, was used to amplify TCRbeta CDR3 regions from genomic DNA. As for how the authors treated the data: The number of nucleated cells in each sample was estimated from the amplification of reference gene primers within the assay. To quantify the absolute abundance of each unique TCRbeta CDR3 rearrangement, sequence reads were collapsed and filtered. Productive Simpson clonality was computed per sample as the square root of Simpson's diversity index over productive rearrangements. TCRdb re-hosts the immuneACCESS table, in-frame sequences only. Its copies lack some clones; in the studies checked, an unresolved V gene accounts for under half of them, and the cause for the rest is not known. The D gene and trimming were derived from the DNA, and the V and J assignments and clone size from that table. For this sample there are around 620,000 clones; around 90% appear just once. Of the sample, 0.2% to 0.3% is held by the ten largest clones.

The collaborating institutions used their own protocols to collect whole blood in K2EDTA tubes. For TCRbeta analysis, collaborator samples were shipped as frozen whole blood, as isolated PBMCs, or as DNA extracted from either sample type. The V gene is TRBV7-2 and the J gene is TRBJ1-5, and TRBD1 aligns with 10 junction nucleotides. The sequence was collected from a woman aged 18-29 years with acute or convalescent COVID-19. Sequenced sample: peripheral blood. CDR3 loop: CASSLDRGKNQPQHF. The nucleotide sequence is given as TGTGCCAGCAGCTTGGACAGGGGGAAGAATCAGCCCCAGCATTTT. The CDR3, completed at both ends by the reference TRBV7-2 and TRBJ1-5 genes, gives the full variable domain GAGVSQSPSNKVTEKGKDVELRCDPISGHTALYWYRQSLGQGLEFLIYFQGNSAPDKSGLPSDRFSAERTGGSVSTLTIQRTQQEDSAVYLCASSLDRGKNQPQHFGDGTRLSIL.